Listed below are T cell receptor beta chains from one sample, sequenced in a study of T-cell reconstitution after alpha-beta-depleted transplantation in children. A single record per CDR3 protein comes from TCRdb applying MiXCR to the PCR reads. The sample comprises about 240,000 distinct CDR3 sequences, about 12% of which are singletons, and about 2.6% rests with the top ten. This specimen was PBMCs from the stem cell graft donor, taken from the stem cell graft. The receptors were gathered from a human donor who donated a stem cell graft to a child with acute lymphoblastic leukemia. Both conserved end residues are part of each CDR3.

>TRBJ2-1|TRBV28
CASTLRSYNEQFF
>TRBJ2-5|TRBV20-1
CSASRAGGPQTQYF
>TRBJ2-1|TRBV27
CASSTGQGYNEQFF
>TRBJ2-3|TRBV14
CASSQAELAGTDTQYF
>TRBJ2-3|TRBV12-3/TRBV12-4
CASSLAGPSTDTQYF
>TRBJ2-3|TRBV5-1
CASRNNQLYTDTQYF
>TRBJ2-7|TRBV29-1
CSFRAGGNSYEQYF
>TRBJ2-2|TRBV27
CASSPQTGGTGELFF
>TRBJ2-5|TRBV7-2
CASSLLPGETQYF
>TRBJ2-1|TRBV10-3
CAILQGTSSSYNEQFF
>TRBJ1-6|TRBV12-3/TRBV12-4
CASSSRTGTDSPLHF
>TRBJ1-1|TRBV7-8
CASSLVEETGLTGDTEAFF
>TRBJ2-1|TRBV20-1
CSARNGLAGGNEQFF
>TRBJ1-1|TRBV5-1
CASSLELGGTEAFF
>TRBJ1-5|TRBV20-1
CSARKPGPTSNQPQHF
>TRBJ2-7|TRBV10-3
CAISGTGRGEQYF
>TRBJ2-5|TRBV28
CASSPFDPRTRKNQETQYF
>TRBJ2-7|TRBV27
CASSLLGQGAAGYEQYF
>TRBJ2-3|TRBV6-2/TRBV6-3
CASNRLAGGADTQYF
>TRBJ2-3|TRBV4-3
CASSQESDTQSTDTQYF
>TRBJ2-1|TRBV6-2/TRBV6-3
CASTGTSGSIAYNEQFF
>TRBJ2-7|TRBV2
CASKAGTGTYEQYF
>TRBJ2-7|TRBV6-5
CASSLPSYEQYF
>TRBJ2-5|TRBV6-2/TRBV6-3
CASSYSWMETQYF
>TRBJ2-3|TRBV29-1
CSAGRGQGRGTQYF
>TRBJ2-2|TRBV15
CATSSRFGGGTGELFF
>TRBJ2-3|TRBV20-1
CSGLAGTSGGIDTQYF
>TRBJ2-7|TRBV6-2/TRBV6-3
CASSYYGRRIEQYF
>TRBJ2-7|TRBV5-1
CASSLVTGASYEQYF
>TRBJ1-4|TRBV6-5
CASRSAGKSEKLFF
>TRBJ1-5|TRBV7-2
CASSSAGGPNQPQHF
>TRBJ2-1|TRBV20-1
CSARGLADRGRNDEQFF
>TRBJ1-4|TRBV6-5
CASSYQHPGLDEKLFF
>TRBJ1-2|TRBV12-3/TRBV12-4
CASIQTGSYGYTF
>TRBJ1-1|TRBV12-3/TRBV12-4
CASTVGQENTEAFF
>TRBJ2-6|TRBV20-1
CSALTPGANVLTF
>TRBJ2-2|TRBV4-2
CASRITGNTGELFF
>TRBJ2-3|TRBV4-2
CASTGGLAGAPMSADTQYF
>TRBJ1-2|TRBV5-8
CASTRGDRYGYTF
>TRBJ2-1|TRBV20-1
CSARAVNEQFF
>TRBJ1-1|TRBV11-2
CASSLGGSRMNTEAFF
>TRBJ2-1|TRBV20-1
CSARDYEGRTYNEQFF
>TRBJ2-1|TRBV12-3/TRBV12-4
CASRGLAGGFVDEQFF